Listed below are T cell receptor beta chains from one sample, sequenced in a study of shared clonotypes between healthy human individuals. TCRdb's table, derived via immunoSEQ multiplex PCR, lists solely in-frame clones and lacks some. There are fewer than 600,000 clones in the sample; around 77% occur only once, and 12% lies in the top ten. Sequencing input: PBMCs. These TCRs come from a woman in her forties in good health. Some clones in this sample may be carry-over from other donors' samples. Both conserved end residues are part of each CDR3. A D gene is named only where the DNA matches it firmly. Some rows have no size entry. The others give once, few or many, or a class for an expanded clone.

size	D	V	J	CDR3	DNA
.	.	TRBV2	TRBJ1-2	CASSEWGSNYGYTF	TGTGCCAGCAGTGAATGGGGGAGTAACTATGGCTACACCTTC
.	.	TRBV6-1	TRBJ1-1	CASSITGNTEAFF	TGTGCCAGCAGTATAACAGGAAACACTGAAGCTTTCTTT
.	.	TRBV7-2	TRBJ1-2	CASRKGNYGYTF	TGTGCCAGCAGGAAGGGAAACTATGGCTACACCTTC
few	.	TRBV30	TRBJ2-5	CAWSPGGRNQETQYF	TGTGCCTGGAGTCCCGGTGGGAGGAACCAAGAGACCCAGTACTTC
.	TRBD1	TRBV5-4	TRBJ1-4	CASSSQGGGEKLFF	TGTGCCAGCAGCTCACAGGGGGGCGGTGAAAAACTGTTTTTT
.	.	TRBV19	TRBJ1-4	CASSIQPHHNEKLFF	TGTGCCAGTAGTATACAGCCACACCATAATGAAAAACTGTTTTTT
.	TRBD1	TRBV19	TRBJ1-2	CASSIQAGQDGGYTF	TGTGCCAGTAGTATTCAGGCCGGACAGGACGGAGGCTACACCTTC
.	TRBD2	TRBV29-1	TRBJ2-7	CSVDGTSFSEQYF	TGCAGCGTTGACGGGACTAGCTTCTCCGAGCAGTACTTC
few	.	TRBV6-4	TRBJ1-2	CASSGGRQRGYTF	TGTGCCAGCAGTGGAGGCAGGCAGCGAGGCTACACCTTC
.	.	TRBV28	TRBJ1-1	CASSSQGRVAFF	TGTGCCAGCAGTTCACAGGGCCGTGTGGCTTTCTTT
once	TRBD2	TRBV29-1	TRBJ2-3	CGTSGRMTDTQYF	TGCGGGACTAGCGGGAGGATGACAGATACGCAGTATTTT
.	TRBD2	TRBV4-3	TRBJ2-1	CASSPWEGENNEQFF	TGCGCCAGCAGCCCCTGGGAGGGAGAGAACAATGAGCAGTTCTTC
.	TRBD1	TRBV11-2	TRBJ1-1	CASSLDWTGSPAFF	TGTGCCAGCAGCTTAGATTGGACAGGCTCTCCAGCTTTCTTT
once	.	TRBV19	TRBJ1-2	CASSIDSGMLRGYTF	TGTGCCAGTAGTATAGATTCAGGGATGTTGAGAGGCTACACCTTC
.	.	TRBV19	TRBJ2-5	CASSIVKYGQLIQETQYF	TGTGCCAGTAGTATAGTTAAGTATGGACAGTTGATTCAAGAGACCCAGTACTTC
.	.	TRBV11-2	TRBJ1-1	CASSSGPDGVEAFF	TGTGCCAGCAGCTCCGGGCCTGACGGGGTTGAAGCTTTCTTT
few	TRBD2	TRBV7-9	TRBJ2-7	CASSQSGSPSYEQYF	TGTGCCAGCAGCCAGAGCGGGAGCCCCTCCTACGAGCAGTACTTC
.	.	TRBV2	TRBJ2-7	CASSEKGWGQTGEQYF	TGTGCCAGCAGTGAAAAGGGTTGGGGACAAACGGGCGAGCAGTACTTC
.	.	TRBV30	TRBJ2-1	CAWSVPDYQDYNEQFF	TGTGCCTGGAGTGTACCGGACTACCAAGACTACAATGAGCAGTTCTTC
.	.	TRBV28	TRBJ2-7	CASIPSPDSYEQYF	TGTGCCAGCATTCCGTCACCGGACTCCTACGAGCAGTACTTC
.	.	TRBV10-3	TRBJ2-5	CAISDRGSAGGQETQYF	TGTGCCATCAGCGACAGGGGTTCAGCGGGGGGACAAGAGACCCAGTACTTC
.	.	TRBV5-4	TRBJ2-7	CASSQGLSGLRAEQYF	TGCGCCAGCAGCCAGGGATTATCGGGACTCCGGGCCGAGCAGTACTTC
.	TRBD1	TRBV5-1	TRBJ2-7	CASSGGRGPYEQYF	TGCGCCAGCAGCGGAGGCAGGGGGCCCTACGAGCAGTACTTC
once	.	TRBV7-2	TRBJ1-5	CASSFPPQPQHF	TGTGCCAGCAGCTTCCCCCCCCAGCCCCAGCATTTT
.	TRBD1	TRBV7-9	TRBJ1-4	CASSADRGGVEKLFF	TGTGCCAGCAGCGCCGACAGGGGGGGAGTTGAAAAACTGTTTTTT
.	.	TRBV6-5	TRBJ2-2	CASSYSAGANTGELFF	TGTGCCAGCAGTTACTCGGCGGGGGCTAACACCGGGGAGCTGTTTTTT
.	.	TRBV12-5	TRBJ2-5	CASGAFGGETQYF	TGTGCTAGTGGTGCCTTCGGGGGAGAGACCCAGTACTTC
.	.	TRBV10-3	TRBJ2-1	CATVWAGSRNEQFF	TGTGCCACCGTCTGGGCCGGGAGTCGCAATGAGCAGTTCTTC
.	TRBD2	TRBV4-2	TRBJ2-7	CASSQGGSITYEQYF	TGTGCCAGCAGCCAAGGCGGGAGTATCACCTACGAGCAGTACTTC
.	.	TRBV7-2	TRBJ1-1	CASSKRGDTEAFF	TGTGCCAGCAGCAAGAGGGGGGACACTGAAGCTTTCTTT
.	TRBD2	TRBV6-5	TRBJ2-1	CASSLGTRNEQFF	TGTGCCAGCAGTCTCGGGACTAGAAATGAGCAGTTCTTC
.	.	TRBV7-9	TRBJ2-2	CANTSGTSNTGELFF	TGCGCCAACACTTCCGGGACCTCAAACACCGGGGAGCTGTTTTTT
.	.	TRBV10-2	TRBJ1-1	CATGPGDTEAFF	TGCGCCACTGGGCCCGGGGACACTGAAGCTTTCTTT
few	TRBD2	TRBV9	TRBJ2-5	CASSPWTSGRPSQETQYF	TGTGCCAGCAGCCCTTGGACTAGCGGGAGACCAAGCCAAGAGACCCAGTACTTC
few	.	TRBV27	TRBJ1-1	CASSFWGGPEAFF	TGTGCCAGCAGTTTCTGGGGAGGCCCTGAAGCTTTCTTT
.	.	TRBV4-1	TRBJ2-7	CASSQLGDYEQYF	TGCGCCAGCAGCCAATTGGGAGACTACGAGCAGTACTTC
.	.	TRBV23-1	TRBJ2-7	CASRPRDSAPYEQYF	TGCGCCAGCAGGCCCCGGGACTCCGCCCCCTACGAGCAGTACTTC
.	.	TRBV6-1	TRBJ2-7	CASSDRVGPYEQYF	TGTGCCAGCAGTGATCGGGTAGGGCCCTACGAGCAGTACTTC
.	.	TRBV27	TRBJ2-7	CASSSNGLYEQYF	TGTGCCAGCAGTTCGAACGGCCTCTACGAGCAGTACTTC
.	TRBD1	TRBV5-1	TRBJ1-1	CASSLAGTGNTEAFF	TGCGCCAGCAGCTTGGCCGGGACAGGGAACACTGAAGCTTTCTTT
many	.	TRBV11-2	TRBJ1-4	CASSRGYQGEKLFF	TGTGCCAGCAGCCGGGGATATCAAGGGGAAAAACTGTTTTTT
.	TRBD1	TRBV4-2	TRBJ2-5	CASSQAYRQGQGETQYF	TGTGCCAGCAGCCAAGCATATAGACAGGGCCAGGGGGAGACCCAGTACTTC
few	.	TRBV18	TRBJ2-3	CASSSPWDGDTQYF	TGTGCCAGCTCATCCCCCTGGGACGGAGATACGCAGTATTTT
.	TRBD2	TRBV6-5	TRBJ2-7	CASSYSILAGGREQYF	TGTGCCAGCAGTTACTCAATCCTAGCGGGAGGACGGGAGCAGTACTTC
.	.	TRBV4-1	TRBJ2-7	CASSPFGGLSYEQYF	TGCGCCAGCAGCCCGTTTGGGGGACTCTCCTACGAGCAGTACTTC
.	TRBD2	TRBV29-1	TRBJ2-1	CSVDPGTSVDNEQFF	TGCAGCGTTGACCCCGGGACTAGCGTGGACAATGAGCAGTTCTTC
many	.	TRBV28	TRBJ1-2	CASSLQGSYGYTF	TGTGCCAGCAGTTTGCAGGGGTCCTATGGCTACACCTTC
.	.	TRBV5-1	TRBJ2-3	CASSPNQGRQTTQYF	TGCGCCAGCAGCCCAAATCAGGGACGTCAGACTACGCAGTATTTT
.	.	TRBV7-9	TRBJ2-7	CASSLHTGRFGEQYF	TGTGCCAGCAGCTTGCATACGGGGCGGTTCGGGGAGCAGTACTTC
.	.	TRBV4-3	TRBJ1-5	CASSQDRRSNQPQHF	TGCGCCAGCAGCCAAGACAGGAGGAGCAATCAGCCCCAGCATTTT
few	TRBD1	TRBV14	TRBJ1-2	CASSQADRGRRYGYTF	TGTGCCAGCAGCCAAGCGGACAGGGGGCGCCGCTATGGCTACACCTTC
.	.	TRBV11-2	TRBJ2-5	CASSFRVQETQYF	TGTGCCAGCAGCTTCCGGGTCCAAGAGACCCAGTACTTC
.	.	TRBV2	TRBJ1-1	CASSGGGWAFF	TGTGCCAGCAGTGGTGGGGGTTGGGCTTTCTTT
.	.	TRBV10-3	TRBJ2-7	CAISSHPTHEQYF	TGTGCCATCAGTTCCCACCCGACCCACGAGCAGTACTTC
.	.	TRBV25-1	TRBJ2-7	CASSANLAPYEQYF	TGTGCCAGCAGCGCCAATCTCGCCCCCTACGAGCAGTACTTC
.	.	TRBV7-9	TRBJ2-5	CASSLGLQETQYF	TGTGCCAGCAGCTTAGGATTACAAGAGACCCAGTACTTC
.	TRBD1	TRBV27	TRBJ2-7	CASSSPLGQGAREQYF	TGTGCCAGCAGTTCCCCCCTGGGACAGGGGGCGCGGGAGCAGTACTTC